The 18 T cell receptor beta chains listed next were all sequenced from one sample in a study of blood T cell repertoires in COVID-19. Libraries were prepared by immunoSEQ multiplex PCR; TCRdb keeps only in-frame clonotypes and omits some of them. Of about 220,000 clones listed, 84% were seen once; the top ten hold 20%. Sequenced input: peripheral blood. The receptors were gathered from a man aged 25-45 years with active or convalescent COVID-19.

This clone was counted ten times or more. J is TRBJ1-2 and V is TRBV12-3 or TRBV12-4; D perhaps matches TRBD1 (6 bases). V lost 6 bases and J 7 bases, leaving 12 bases between the germline ends. The CDR3 loop spans 12 amino acids. For the CDR3, the DNA is TGTGCCAGCAGCCCCCCAGGGGTTGGCTACACCTTC. Its translation: CASSPPGVGYTF.

The chain has TRBV10-3 and TRBJ2-7; possibly TRBD2 for D (5 bases). Germline V gene lookup returns CDR1 ENHRY and CDR2 SYGVKD. V was shortened by 4 bases and J by 3 bases, with 13 bases between the two germline ends. The CDR3 consists of 14 residues. The CDR3 region has the DNA TGTGCCATCAGTGGGGAGCCGCCTAGCTACGAGCAGTACTTC. It is translated as CAISGEPPSYEQYF.

The chain couples TRBV19 to TRBJ1-1; D gene uncertain. This CDR3 region has 13 residues. The V gene lost 7 bases and the J gene lost 8 bases, with 17 bases spanning the gap. Germline CDR1 is LNHDA and CDR2 is SQIVND (reference sequence). The CDR3 bases are TGTGCCAGTAACTGGAACAGTCCCTTGGAAGCTTTCTTT. Protein: CASNWNSPLEAFF.

The genes are TRBV7-3 and TRBJ2-1; 13 nucleotides agree with TRBD2. The J segment lost 7 bases and the V segment lost 5 bases, leaving 8 bases of the junction unmatched. Germline assignment: CDR1 SGHTA and CDR2 FQGTGA. The CDR3 extends over 16 amino acids. CDR3 amino acids: CASSGPGLAGTNEQFF. The DNA for the CDR3 is TGTGCCAGCAGCGGGCCGGGACTAGCGGGAACGAATGAGCAGTTCTTC.

This clone appeared a single time. The genes are TRBV6-5 and TRBJ1-2, with 8 positions matching TRBD1. From germline, CDR1 is MNHEY and CDR2 SVGAGI. This CDR3 spans 16 amino acids. Trimming cost V 2 bases and J 2 bases; bases outside gene matches: 7. The CDR3 spells CASSYDGQGRNYGYTF. As DNA, the CDR3 is TGTGCCAGCAGTTACGACGGACAGGGTAGAAACTATGGCTACACCTTC.

The chain couples TRBV7-3 to TRBJ2-4; D is undetermined. From germline, CDR1 is SGHTA and CDR2 FQGTGA. The length of the CDR3 is 12 residues. V shed 2 bases and J shed 8 bases, with 7 bases lying between them. CDR3 sequence reads: CASSLDGDIQYF. CDR3 DNA: TGTGCCAGCAGCTTAGACGGAGACATTCAGTACTTC.

This CDR3 reads CSASGRPPLRENSPLHF. In DNA form, the CDR3 reads TGCAGTGCTAGTGGTAGACCCCCCCTCCGGGAGAATTCACCCCTCCACTTT. The chain uses TRBV20-1 and TRBJ1-6; no definite D call. This CDR3 is 17 amino acids long. The germline gives CDR1 DFQATT, CDR2 SNEGSKA (reference sequence). Trimming took off 3 bases at V and 7 bases at J, with 22 bases between the two ends.

V and J are TRBV18 and TRBJ2-7; 7 nucleotides line up with TRBD1. Per the germline V gene, CDR1 is KGHSH and CDR2 is LQKENI. This CDR3 is built from 14 residues. The V and J ends lost 3 bases and 3 bases, in that order; junction bases with no gene match: 5. The CDR3 DNA sequence: TGTGCCAGCTCACCGATCGGACAGGACTACGAGCAGTACTTC. Its translation is CASSPIGQDYEQYF.

There are a few counts of this clone. The chain has TRBV5-1 and TRBJ1-3; no definite D call. Germline-derived CDR1 and CDR2 are SGHRS and YFSETQ. The CDR3 spans 20 residues. Deletions cut 2 bases from V and 0 bases from J, with 24 bases between. The DNA of the CDR3 is TGCGCCAGCAGCTTCCGAGTGGGTTCGGGAAGTCAAGGCTCTGGAAACACCATATATTTT. The encoded protein is CASSFRVGSGSQGSGNTIYF.

The chain carries TRBV11-2 and TRBJ2-1, with unresolved D. V lost 3 bases and J lost 8, with 8 bases in between. The germline CDR1 and CDR2 sequences are SGHAT and FQNNGV. CDR3 size: 12 residues. CDR3 loop: CASSFTEDEQFF. The CDR3 DNA sequence: TGTGCCAGCAGCTTCACCGAGGATGAGCAGTTCTTC. The entire variable domain, with the rest obtained from reference TRBV11-2 and TRBJ2-1, is as follows: EAGVAQSPRYKIIEKRQSVAFWCNPISGHATLYWYQQILGQGPKLLIQFQNNGVVDDSQLPKDRFSAERLKGVDSTLKIQPAKLEDSAVYLCASSFTEDEQFFGPGTRLTVL.

The rearrangement uses TRBV7-9 and TRBJ2-7; no reliable D call. The germline gives CDR1 SEHNR, CDR2 FQNEAQ (reference sequence). There are 14 residues in the CDR3. The V gene lost 0 bases and the J gene lost 3 bases, with 9 bases spanning the gap. In nucleotides, the CDR3 is TGTGCCAGCAGCTTAGCCGACTTCGACTACGAGCAGTACTTC. Translating it yields CASSLADFDYEQYF.

CDR3 nucleotide sequence: TGTGCCAGCAGTCCGGGGAAGGCCGGGAGCACTGAAGCTTTCTTT. It is translated as CASSPGKAGSTEAFF. This sequence joins TRBV6-5 and TRBJ1-1; no clear D. The CDR3 is 15 amino acids. CDR1 is MNHEY, CDR2 SVGAGI, per germline. V was clipped by 5 bases and J by 4 bases, with 17 bases between them.

V usage is TRBV28 and J usage is TRBJ1-3, with no clear D. Per germline, CDR1 MDHEN and CDR2 SYDVKM. This CDR3 contains 16 residues. V lost 5 bases and J lost 4, with 18 bases in between. The CDR3 DNA follows: TGTGCCAGCAGTCGAGGCGGGCAATCGTCAGGAAACACCATATATTTT. Protein sequence: CASSRGGQSSGNTIYF.

This chain connects TRBV10-2 to TRBJ2-7; TRBD1 aligns across 7 bases. Germline V gene sequence: CDR1 WSHSY, CDR2 SAAADI. The CDR3 is 15 amino acids. The V segment lost 0 bases and the J segment 0 bases; nucleotides outside the gene matches: 2. The CDR3, as DNA: TGCGCCAGCAGTGAGTCGAACAGGGGCTCCTACGAGCAGTACTTC. Translating it yields CASSESNRGSYEQYF.

The V gene is TRBV6-2 or TRBV6-3, the J gene TRBJ2-3; TRBD2 is a possible D gene (7 bases). Germline lookup yields CDR1 MNHEY and CDR2 SVGEGT. Trimming removed 5 bases from V and 5 bases from J, with 17 bases in between. The CDR3 has 15 amino acids. For the CDR3, the DNA is TGTGCCAGCAGTCCCGGCGGGGGCCGGGTAGATACGCAGTATTTT. As protein: CASSPGGGRVDTQYF.

The V call is TRBV24-1, the J call TRBJ2-7; no clear D gene. Germline lookup yields CDR1 KGHDR and CDR2 SFDVKD. The length of the CDR3 is 13 residues. V gave up 1 base and J gave up 4 bases, with 7 bases separating them. CDR3 sequence: CATSDFAGYEQYF. In DNA, the CDR3 is TGTGCCACCAGTGATTTCGCAGGTTACGAGCAGTACTTC.

Turning to this clone: At one end, the junction sequence differs from germline, possibly due to a read error. J is TRBJ2-7 and V is TRBV6-5; 13 bases match TRBD2. The CDR3 length is 16 residues. Per germline, CDR1 MNHEY and CDR2 SVGAGI. CDR3 sequence: CASSNSGTSGTYEQYF. CDR3 DNA: TGTGCCAGCAGTAACTCCGGGACTAGCGGGACCTACGAGCAGTACTTC.

The chain is built from TRBV28 and TRBJ1-1; 9 nucleotides agree with TRBD1. The CDR3 is 14 residues long. Losses at the gene ends were 5 bases for V and 5 bases for J; bases not matched to a gene: 6. The germline gives CDR1 MDHEN, CDR2 SYDVKM. The CDR3 loop is CASSRGTGKTEAFF. The CDR3 DNA is TGTGCCAGCAGTCGCGGGACAGGGAAGACTGAAGCTTTCTTT.